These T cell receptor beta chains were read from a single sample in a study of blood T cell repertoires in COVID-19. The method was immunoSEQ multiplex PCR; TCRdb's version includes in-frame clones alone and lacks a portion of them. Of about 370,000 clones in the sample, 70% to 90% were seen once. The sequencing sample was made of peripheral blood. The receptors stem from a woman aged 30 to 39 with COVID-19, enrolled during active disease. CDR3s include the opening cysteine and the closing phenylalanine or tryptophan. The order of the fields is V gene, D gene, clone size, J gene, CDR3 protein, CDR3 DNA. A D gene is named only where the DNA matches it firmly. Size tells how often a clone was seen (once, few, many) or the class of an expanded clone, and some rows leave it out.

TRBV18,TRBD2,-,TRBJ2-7,CASSPPGTSFLYEQYF,TGTGCCAGCTCACCACCTGGGACTAGCTTCCTCTACGAGCAGTACTTC
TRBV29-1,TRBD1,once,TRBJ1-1,CSVDETGGAFF,TGCAGCGTTGATGAGACAGGGGGAGCTTTCTTT
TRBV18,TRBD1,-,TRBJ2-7,CASSPPVGTGTREQYF,TGTGCCAGCTCACCACCAGTCGGGACAGGGACAAGGGAGCAGTACTTC
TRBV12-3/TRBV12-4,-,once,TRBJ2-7,CASSQGRGYEQYF,TGTGCCAGCAGTCAGGGTAGGGGATACGAGCAGTACTTC
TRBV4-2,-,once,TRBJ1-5,CASSPAGPNQPQHF,TGTGCCAGCAGCCCGGCGGGTCCCAATCAGCCCCAGCATTTT
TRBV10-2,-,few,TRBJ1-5,CASKDSQPQPQHF,TGCGCCAGCAAGGACAGTCAGCCACAGCCCCAGCATTTT
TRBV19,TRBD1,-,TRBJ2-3,CASSMGQGSLSTDTQYF,TGTGCCAGTAGTATGGGACAGGGGTCCCTTAGCACAGATACGCAGTATTTT
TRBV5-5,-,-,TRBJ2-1,CASSLSGANEQFF,TGTGCCAGCAGCTTGTCAGGGGCGAATGAGCAGTTCTTC
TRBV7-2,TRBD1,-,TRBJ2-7,CASSWDRGAYEQYF,TGTGCCAGCAGCTGGGACAGGGGTGCCTACGAGCAGTACTTC
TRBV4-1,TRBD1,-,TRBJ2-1,CASSLTGDSYNEQFF,TGCGCCAGCAGCCTCACAGGGGACTCCTACAATGAGCAGTTCTTC
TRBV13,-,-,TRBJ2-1,CASSLRGNEQFF,TGTGCCAGCAGTTTAAGGGGAAATGAGCAGTTCTTC
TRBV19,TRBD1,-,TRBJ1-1,CASTISGTGAHTEAFF,TGTGCCAGTACCATATCCGGGACAGGGGCCCACACTGAAGCTTTCTTT
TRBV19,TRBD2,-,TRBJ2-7,CASTTTAGASYEQYF,TGTGCCAGTACCACAACAGCGGGAGCCTCCTACGAGCAGTACTTC
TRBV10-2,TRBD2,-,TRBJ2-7,CASSERAGWVEQYF,TGCGCCAGCAGTGAGCGAGCGGGGTGGGTCGAGCAGTACTTC
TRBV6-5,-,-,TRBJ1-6,CASRGRGTYNSPLHF,TGTGCCAGCAGGGGACGGGGGACCTATAATTCACCCCTCCACTTT
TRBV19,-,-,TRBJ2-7,CASRKVGRMDEQYF,TGTGCCAGTAGGAAAGTGGGGAGGATGGACGAGCAGTACTTC